This TCR beta chain derives from a study of T cell responses to AZD1222 COVID-19 vaccine (dated by TCRdb to 2020 to 2023). As for the study more broadly: AZD1222 recipients whose second dose came at about 4 weeks and those whose second dose came at about 12 weeks were combined into one group, since spike-specific TCR depth and breadth did not differ between the two schedules. A total of over 230 trial participants underwent TCR sequencing, of whom some 200 had received two doses of AZD1222 and 26 had received two doses of the MenACWY control vaccine. Enrollment into the trials was organized by age into subgroups of 18-55, 56-69 and 70-plus years, and those subgroups contained approximately 150, 30 and 60 TCR-sequenced participants, respectively. Study-wide findings and limitations: Most participants were white British and females outnumbered males, and the authors suggested that clonal diversity may have been underestimated. Reportedly, close to half of the unique spike-specific TCRs recognized epitopes lying outside the regions that are mutated in the B.1.351 and B.1.1.7 variants. Conclusions about previously exposed vaccinees were limited because only 5 or 6 AZD1222 recipients were SARS-CoV-2 seropositive at baseline. The 56-69-year group was small, and its depth increase did not reach significance, likely because of low power. No day 14 peak-response samples were available, so repertoires were characterized only after the peak T cell response. Vaccine-associated CD4 TCRs spanned the whole spike protein, with dominant responses in regions 160-218 and 743-854. Spike-specific TCR breadth and depth rose significantly after two AZD1222 doses compared with day 0 and with MenACWY recipients.

This clone has only one observation. Its antigen is still unknown. It has no much larger one-base neighbor in the sample; base qualities were not kept. Other DNA sequences in this specimen translate into the identical CDR3. Looking up the germline V gene (reference sequence) yields CDR1 LGHDT and CDR2 YNNKEL. The CDR3, from cysteine to phenylalanine, totals 15 residues. Only the CDR3 portion is preserved as DNA: 45 bases, with reading frame beginning at the first base. V sheds 1 base and J sheds 3 bases, leaving 10 bases between their ends. The CDR3 regions of human TCRbeta chains were subjected to immunosequencing. The paper's data handling went like this. TCRs in the repertoires were matched against a reference library of SARS-CoV-2-specific TCRs that had been generated with the MIRA antigen-specificity platform. Breadth was defined as the fraction of unique TCRs that were SARS-CoV-2-associated, and depth was defined as the fraction of total T cells that were SARS-CoV-2-associated. Using the MIRA data, every spike-specific TCR was mapped to the spike region that the TCR reacted to and assigned to either a CD4 or a CD8 class. Log10-transformed breadth and depth values were compared by one-way ANOVA with Sidak's multiple comparisons tests. TCRdb carries this immuneACCESS record with in-frame sequences only. Its versions omit some clonotypes, under half of them owing to an unresolved V gene in the studies checked, with the rest unexplained. The V and J calls and clone size are taken from that table; D and trimming were inferred from the DNA. Present in this sample are some 86,000 clones, more than 70% of which were seen just once. The ten largest clones add up to 20% to 25% of the sample.

The time point label, read with the paper, signifies: baseline before first vaccination. Vaccinee samples were obtained from the UK trials COV001 and COV002, which included a single-blind randomized controlled phase 2/3 trial of AZD1222 (ChAdOx1 nCoV-19) in healthy adults. For TCRbeta chain sequencing, PBMC samples from trial participants were taken at day 0 and at day 28 after the second dose. The chain is assembled from TRBV3-1 (or the pseudogene TRBV3-2) and TRBJ1-5, with TRBD1 tentatively as D gene (5 bases match). Here the sequenced sample was peripheral blood, taken on day 0 of AZD1222 vaccination. The origin of this receptor is an adult in good health. The bases are TGTGCCAGCAGCCAAGGGGGCCCCCCCAATCAGCCCCAGCATTTT. Translated, this is CASSQGGPPNQPQHF.